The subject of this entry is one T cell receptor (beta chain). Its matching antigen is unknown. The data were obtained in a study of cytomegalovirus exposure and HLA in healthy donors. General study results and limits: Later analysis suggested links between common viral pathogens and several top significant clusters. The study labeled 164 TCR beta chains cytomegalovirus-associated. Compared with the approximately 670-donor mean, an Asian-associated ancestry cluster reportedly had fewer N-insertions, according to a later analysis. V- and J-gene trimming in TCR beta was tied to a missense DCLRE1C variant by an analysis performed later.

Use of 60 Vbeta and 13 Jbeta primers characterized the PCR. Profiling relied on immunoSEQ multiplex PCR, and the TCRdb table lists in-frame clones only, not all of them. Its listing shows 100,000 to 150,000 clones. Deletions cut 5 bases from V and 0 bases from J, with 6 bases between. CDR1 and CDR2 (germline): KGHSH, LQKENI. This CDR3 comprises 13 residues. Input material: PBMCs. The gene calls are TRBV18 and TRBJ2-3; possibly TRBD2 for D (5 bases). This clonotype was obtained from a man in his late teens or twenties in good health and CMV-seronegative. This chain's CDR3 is CASSGESTDTQYF. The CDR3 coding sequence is TGTGCCAGCTCAGGGGAGAGCACAGATACGCAGTATTTT.